Listed below are T cell receptor beta chains from one sample, sequenced in a study of siplizumab effects on memory and regulatory T cells. Assay used: immunoSEQ multiplex PCR; TCRdb lists only in-frame clones, some missing. The profile covers some 52,000 clones, with under 98% appearing a single time and 0.55% to 0.65% taken by the ten largest. Sequencing was performed on naive CD4+ T cells sorted from blood. All receptors derive from a human donor in good health. CDR3s include the opening cysteine and the closing phenylalanine or tryptophan. A D gene is named only where the DNA matches it firmly.

D gene	V gene	J gene	CDR3 protein
TRBD2	TRBV7-2	TRBJ2-7	CASSLVGTSGRVVYEQYF
NA	TRBV7-2	TRBJ1-5	CASTPGTRGSNQPQHF
NA	TRBV9	TRBJ1-2	CASSELVGGYTF
TRBD1	TRBV14	TRBJ1-1	CASSQYGIRDRALEAFF
NA	TRBV9	TRBJ2-1	CASSVPLGAGNEQFF
NA	TRBV5-4	TRBJ1-1	CASSLGQMNTEAFF
NA	TRBV10-3	TRBJ1-2	CATDKGEAGYTF
NA	TRBV28	TRBJ1-5	CASHPGGGNQPQHF
NA	TRBV9	TRBJ2-5	CASSVAMGRETQYF
NA	TRBV7-9	TRBJ2-3	CASSFGGEGTDTQYF
TRBD1	TRBV10-3	TRBJ1-1	CAIREDRATEAFF
NA	TRBV10-3	TRBJ1-3	CASHYRPSGNTIYF
TRBD2	TRBV2	TRBJ2-3	CASSDRWLAGITDTQYF
TRBD1	TRBV9	TRBJ2-1	CASSYGQGSYNEQFF
NA	TRBV9	TRBJ2-4	CASSGQKNIQYF
NA	TRBV19	TRBJ1-2	CASSIDTDYGYTF
NA	TRBV7-3	TRBJ2-2	CASSLTGDTGELFF
NA	TRBV4-1	TRBJ1-4	CASRQSPLSGALNEKLFF
NA	TRBV6-1	TRBJ2-1	CASSEVFGSYNEQFF
NA	TRBV6-1	TRBJ1-1	CASSRFWNTEAFF
TRBD1	TRBV2	TRBJ2-1	CASKDREFDEQFF
NA	TRBV2	TRBJ1-5	CASTGGNQPQHF
TRBD2	TRBV14	TRBJ2-1	CASSQDTRTSGRNGEQFF